One TCR beta chain is described in this entry. The germline gives CDR1 WSHSY, CDR2 SAAADI. The trim removed 2 bases at V and 4 bases at J, leaving 13 bases unmatched. CDR3 length equals 17 residues. These data are taken from a study of blood T cell repertoires in COVID-19. Study background: Whether acute or convalescent, the COVID-19 samples came from the United States, Italy and Spain. The cDNA or gDNA used as material had been derived from T cells, B-cell-depleted T cells, or PBMCs.

Those enrolled in Seattle joined during active infection and were followed longitudinally afterward. Under the authors' procedure: Reference gene primer amplification in the assay estimated nucleated cell counts. Sequencing was performed with immunoSEQ multiplex PCR; in TCRdb, only in-frame clones are kept and a portion is missing. That table supplies the V and J calls and clone size; D and trimming were determined from the DNA. Of 150,000 to 180,000 clones listed, roughly 81% are singletons. The V gene is TRBV10-2, the J gene TRBJ1-1; TRBD1 matches 7 bases. The sequencing sample was made of peripheral blood. The source of this sequence is a woman aged 60-70 years with COVID-19, enrolled during active disease. The CDR3 is CASSERVQGTGGTEAFF. DNA of the CDR3: TGCGCCAGCAGTGAGAGGGTACAGGGGACTGGAGGCACTGAAGCTTTCTTT.